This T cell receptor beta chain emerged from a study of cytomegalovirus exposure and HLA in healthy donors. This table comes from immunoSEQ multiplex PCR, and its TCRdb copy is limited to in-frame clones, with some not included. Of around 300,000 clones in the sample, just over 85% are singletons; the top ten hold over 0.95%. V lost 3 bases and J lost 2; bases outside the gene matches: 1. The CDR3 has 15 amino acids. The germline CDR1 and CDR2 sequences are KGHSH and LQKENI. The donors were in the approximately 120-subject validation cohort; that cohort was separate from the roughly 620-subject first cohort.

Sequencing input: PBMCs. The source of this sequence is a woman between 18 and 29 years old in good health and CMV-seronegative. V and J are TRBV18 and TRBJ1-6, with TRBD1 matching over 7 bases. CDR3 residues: CASSPTGTYNSPLHF. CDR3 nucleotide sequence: TGTGCCAGCTCACCGACAGGGACCTATAATTCACCCCTCCACTTT.